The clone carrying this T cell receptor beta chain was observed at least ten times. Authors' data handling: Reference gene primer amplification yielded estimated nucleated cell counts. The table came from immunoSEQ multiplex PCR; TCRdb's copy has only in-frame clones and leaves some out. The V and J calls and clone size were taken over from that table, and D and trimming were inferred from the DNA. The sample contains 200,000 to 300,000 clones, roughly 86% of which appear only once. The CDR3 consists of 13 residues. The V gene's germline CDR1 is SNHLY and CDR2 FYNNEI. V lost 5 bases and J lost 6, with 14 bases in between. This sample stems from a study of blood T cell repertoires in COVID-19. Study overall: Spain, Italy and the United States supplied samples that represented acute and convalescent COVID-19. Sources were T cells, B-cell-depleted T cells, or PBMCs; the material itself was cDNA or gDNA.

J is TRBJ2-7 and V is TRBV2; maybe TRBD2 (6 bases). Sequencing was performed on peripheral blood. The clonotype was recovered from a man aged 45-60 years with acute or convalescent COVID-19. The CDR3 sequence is CASSLPPGAEQYF. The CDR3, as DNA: TGTGCCAGCAGTCTCCCTCCGGGAGCCGAGCAGTACTTC.